The source of this T cell receptor beta chain is a study of blood T cells in healthy people across ages. Every participating donor contributed roughly 11 milliliters of peripheral blood through a draw. This clonotype has just a few counts. Germline V CDR1 and CDR2: SGHTA, FQGNSA. This CDR3 is built from 15 residues. The ends lost 5 bases at V and 7 bases at J; junction bases unmatched: 9. The second PCR ran roughly 6 to 11 cycles with a sample-barcoded 5' primer and J-beta primers. TCRdb itself ran the 5' RACE reads through MiXCR, one entry per CDR3 protein. Among 700,000 to 850,000 distinct CDR3 sequences listed, about 48% were seen once.

The sample was blood. The sequence was collected from a man older than 75 in good health. The rearrangement links TRBV7-2 to TRBJ1-5; 9 bases are a match to TRBD1. The CDR3 protein is CASSPRDRAGQPQHF. The CDR3 DNA sequence: TGTGCCAGCAGCCCTCGGGACAGGGCGGGCCAGCCCCAGCATTTT. The full variable domain, with the rest looked up from reference TRBV7-2 and TRBJ1-5, is GAGVSQSPSNKVTEKGKDVELRCDPISGHTALYWYRQSLGQGLEFLIYFQGNSAPDKSGLPSDRFSAERTGGSVSTLTIQRTQQEDSAVYLCASSPRDRAGQPQHFGDGTRLSIL.